The 7 T cell receptor beta chains reported below all come from one sample, sequenced in a study of cytomegalovirus exposure and HLA in healthy donors. Primers for the PCR totalled 60 Vbeta and 13 Jbeta. Here immunoSEQ multiplex PCR was the method, and the copy in TCRdb shows in-frame clones only, minus some. This sample yields some 85,000 clones, of which approximately 84% are seen a single time; 2% to 3% belongs to the top ten. Sequencing was performed on PBMCs. The receptors come from a woman aged 45-65 years in good health and CMV-seronegative.

The rearrangement links TRBV19 to TRBJ1-5; D is perhaps TRBD1 (5 bases). The V gene lost 2 bases and the J gene lost 4 bases, with 15 bases spanning the gap. The V gene's germline CDR1 is LNHDA and CDR2 SQIVND (reference sequence). The CDR3 is 16 residues long. The CDR3 is CASSISGTAGNQPQHF. The DNA for the CDR3 is TGTGCCAGTAGTATATCCGGGACGGCGGGGAATCAGCCCCAGCATTTT. The entire variable domain, with the rest obtained from reference TRBV19 and TRBJ1-5, is as follows: DGGITQSPKYLFRKEGQNVTLSCEQNLNHDAMYWYRQDPGQGLRLIYYSQIVNDFQKGDIAEGYSVSREKKESFPLTVTSAQKNPTAFYLCASSISGTAGNQPQHFGDGTRLSIL.

This clone came up a few times. This rearrangement joins TRBV10-3 to TRBJ2-3; D gene ambiguous. The ends were cut back, 6 bases at V and 1 base at J, with 17 bases in the middle. CDR3 length equals 16 residues. In germline, CDR1 is ENHRY, CDR2 SYGVKD. The CDR3 region is CAISLTQVVRTDTQYF. The CDR3 coding sequence is TGTGCCATCAGCCTGACCCAGGTGGTTCGCACAGATACGCAGTATTTT.

The gene calls are TRBV27 and TRBJ1-5; 8 bases align to TRBD1. The CDR3 has 15 amino acids. The ends lost 5 bases at V and 6 bases at J; junction bases unmatched: 9. The germline gives CDR1 MNHEY, CDR2 SMNVEV (reference sequence). CDR3 sequence reads: CASSPQGAGFQPQHF. CDR3 nucleotide sequence: TGTGCCAGCAGTCCCCAGGGGGCTGGGTTTCAGCCCCAGCATTTT.

The V and J genes are TRBV11-2 and TRBJ2-1; D is possibly TRBD2 (5 bases). CDR3 length: 15 amino acids. Germline V gene lookup returns CDR1 SGHAT and CDR2 FQNNGV. The V gene lost 5 bases and the J gene lost 0 bases, with 11 bases spanning the gap. CDR3 nucleotide sequence: TGTGCCAGCAGCGCTAGCATTAGCTCCTACAATGAGCAGTTCTTC. Its protein product is CASSASISSYNEQFF.

The chain is built from TRBV6-4 and TRBJ2-5, with TRBD1 matching 8 bases. V shed 3 bases, J shed 5 bases, and the junction held 5 bases outside the gene matches. Germline CDR1 and CDR2: MRHNA and SNTAGT. The CDR3 has 14 amino acids. CDR3 coding DNA: TGTGCCAGCAGTGAAGCAGGACAGGGCGAGACCCAGTACTTC. Its protein product is CASSEAGQGETQYF.

The chain couples TRBV5-4 to TRBJ2-1; 7 nucleotides match TRBD2. This CDR3 region has 15 residues. Germline assignment: CDR1 SGHNT and CDR2 YYREEE (reference sequence). V lost 4 bases and J lost 0; bases outside the gene matches: 4. CDR3: CASSQSSGSYNEQFF. CDR3 nucleotides: TGTGCCAGCAGCCAATCTAGCGGCTCCTACAATGAGCAGTTCTTC.

This chain uses TRBV19 with TRBJ1-2; 7 nucleotides line up with TRBD1. Germline trimming cut 4 bases from V and 2 bases from J; bases unmatched to any gene: 1. The germline V gene has CDR1 LNHDA and CDR2 SQIVND (reference sequence). The CDR3 loop spans 13 amino acids. CDR3 in amino acids: CASSRGQNYGYTF. The CDR3 DNA sequence: TGTGCCAGTAGTAGGGGACAGAACTATGGCTACACCTTC.